Reported below is one TCR beta chain. Its target is unknown. PCR involved 60 Vbeta and 13 Jbeta primers. Clones were sequenced by immunoSEQ multiplex PCR, and TCRdb holds only the in-frame ones, with some missing. The sample has around 100,000 clones. The entry originates in a study of cytomegalovirus exposure and HLA in healthy donors. Overall study findings and caveats: Clonal expansion was found to be greater in HLA-associated TCR beta chains than in equally common others in a later analysis. A later analysis appeared to link common viral pathogens to several of the most significant clusters.

The germline V and J ends were trimmed by 4 bases and 9 bases, with 10 bases remaining between them. The CDR3 is made up of 12 amino acids. CDR1 is SGHAT, CDR2 FQNNGV, per germline. The sequenced sample consisted of PBMCs. The V and J genes are TRBV11-2 and TRBJ1-3, with D hard to call. The TCR was taken from a man aged 40-50 years in good health and CMV-seronegative. The CDR3 nucleotides read TGTGCCAGCAGCTCTGGGTGGGCCACCATATATTTT. This codes for CASSSGWATIYF.